This T cell receptor beta chain was sequenced during a study of beta chain features in type 1 diabetes. Study-wide results and limits: Naive, central memory and Treg TCRB repertoires seemed to resemble each other more closely in patients than they did in healthy donors.

A few counts support this clone. No antigen is known for it. Germline CDR1 is KGHSH and CDR2 is LQKENI. The length of the CDR3 is 12 residues. The germline V and J ends were trimmed by 5 bases and 9 bases, with 11 bases remaining between them. As every portion of the isolated RNA was reverse transcribed, the sequencing read expressed TCRB transcripts. Libraries were prepared by immunoSEQ multiplex PCR; TCRdb keeps only in-frame clonotypes and omits some of them. The sample includes hundreds of thousands of clones, approximately 28% seen only once; the top ten take roughly 0.06%. Sorting of CD4+ naive, central memory, regulatory and stem cell-like memory cells was performed via CD45RO/CCR7/CD25/CD127/CD95/CD27.

The source is a man aged 18 to 29 in good health. The chain carries TRBV18 and TRBJ2-1; D unclear. Source material: naive CD4+ T cells from blood. CDR3 DNA: TGTGCCAGCTCATCTTCGGTCGGTGAGCAGTTCTTC. Its translation is CASSSSVGEQFF.